Below, 21 T cell receptor beta chains from the same sample are listed, as sequenced in a study of cytomegalovirus exposure and HLA in healthy donors (TCRdb year 2017). The library was prepared using the immunoSEQ multiplex PCR assay. A mixture of 60 forward primers for TCR Vbeta segments and 13 reverse primers for TCR Jbeta segments was used in the multiplex PCR. TCRdb limited this immuneACCESS table to in-frame rearrangements with V and J called. A share of clones is missing; checked studies link under half to unresolved V genes, and the rest is unexplained. The sample records approximately 220,000 clones, 82% of which are singletons. The ten largest clonotypes hold approximately 6% of the sample. The specimen sequenced was PBMCs. The receptor set was obtained from a man between 35 and 55 years old in good health and CMV-seropositive.

The chain has TRBV29-1 and TRBJ2-1; D gene unclear. This CDR3 is 11 amino acids long. The V end lost 3 bases, the J end lost 9 bases, and 9 bases lay between the germline ends. Germline CDR1 SQVTM, CDR2 ANQGSEA. Here the CDR3 reads CSVERYGEQFF. CDR3 DNA sequence: TGCAGCGTTGAGAGGTATGGTGAGCAGTTCTTC.

This clone was counted once. The chain links TRBV27 to TRBJ2-7, with 7 bases matching TRBD1. Germline lookup yields CDR1 MNHEY and CDR2 SMNVEV (reference sequence). The CDR3 is 13 residues long. Trimming took 10 bases from V and 4 from J; bases not matched to a gene: 10. The CDR3 DNA sequence: TGTGCCACCAGACAGGGAGTGGAATACGAGCAGTACTTC. Translated, it gives CATRQGVEYEQYF.

CDR3 sequence reads: CASSLGQGFTDTQYF. For the CDR3, the DNA is TGTGCCAGCAGCTTGGGACAGGGTTTCACAGATACGCAGTATTTT. The V and J genes are TRBV7-6 and TRBJ2-3; 9 bases map to TRBD1. V shed 3 bases, J shed 2 bases, and the junction held 3 bases outside the gene matches. CDR1 is SGHVS and CDR2 is FNYEAQ in the germline V gene. The CDR3 loop spans 15 amino acids. Looking up the rest from reference TRBV7-6 and TRBJ2-3 gives the full variable domain: GAGVSQSPRYKVTKRGQDVALRCDPISGHVSLYWYRQALGQGPEFLTYFNYEAQQDKSGLPNDRFSAERPEGSISTLTIQRTEQRDSAMYRCASSLGQGFTDTQYFGPGTRLTVL.

The sample holds a few counts of this clone. The chain is built from TRBV27 and TRBJ2-3; 7 nucleotides line up with TRBD1. Germline CDR1 is MNHEY and CDR2 is SMNVEV (reference sequence). The CDR3 loop spans 15 amino acids. Unmatched junction bases numbered 6, after V lost 6 bases and J lost 0 bases. The CDR3 reads CASSPGTVSTDTQYF. The CDR3 bases are TGTGCCAGCAGCCCCGGGACAGTCAGCACAGATACGCAGTATTTT.

The chain uses TRBV6-1 and TRBJ1-1; D is possibly TRBD1 (5 bases). Germline loops: CDR1 MNHNS, CDR2 SASEGT. The CDR3 runs to 13 residues. With 1 base removed from V and 10 bases from J, the gap between germline ends came to 13 bases. This chain's CDR3 is CASSEGDLRRAFF. For the CDR3, the DNA is TGTGCCAGCAGTGAAGGGGACTTAAGACGAGCTTTCTTT.

This clone has only one observation. This chain joins TRBV5-1 and TRBJ2-5; TRBD1 agrees at 9 bases. Looked up from germline, CDR1 is SGHRS and CDR2 is YFSETQ. The CDR3 is made up of 15 amino acids. After removal of 2 bases from V and 4 bases from J, the junction contained 6 bases not matched to a gene. CDR3 sequence: CASSFGTGIGETQYF. The CDR3 nucleotides are TGCGCCAGCAGCTTCGGGACAGGGATCGGAGAGACCCAGTACTTC.

The rearrangement joins TRBV7-2 to TRBJ2-1; 13 bases are a match to TRBD2. CDR1 and CDR2 from the germline V gene are SGHTA and FQGNSA. CDR3 length: 17 residues. V dropped 5 bases and J dropped 6; count of bases not matched to a gene: 10. Written as DNA, the CDR3 is TGTGCCAGCAGCCTCAGGGGGACTAGCGGGATAATCAATGAGCAGTTCTTC. This gives the protein CASSLRGTSGIINEQFF.

The chain carries TRBV10-3 and TRBJ2-7; the match to TRBD2 covers 9 bases. V shed 3 bases and J 6 bases; nucleotides not matched to a gene: 15. Germline CDR1 reads ENHRY; CDR2 reads SYGVKD. The CDR3 totals 17 residues. This CDR3 reads CAISDPASGTSPLEQYF. CDR3 coding DNA: TGTGCCATCAGTGACCCTGCCTCCGGGACTAGCCCCCTCGAGCAGTACTTC.

V gene TRBV21-1 combines with J gene TRBJ2-1; the table calls TRBD2, which could not be checked here. TRBV21-1 is recorded as a pseudogene. The CDR3 has 14 residues. CDR3 sequence: CASSNLEVVDEQFF. The CDR3 DNA follows: TGTGCCAGCAGCAATTTGGAGGTCGTCGATGAGCAGTTCTTC.

This sequence joins TRBV9 and TRBJ2-3; weak D call: TRBD2 (6 bases). The CDR3 is 15 residues long. V lost 4 bases and J lost 2, with 14 bases in between. Germline-derived CDR1 and CDR2 are SGDLS and YYNGEE. CDR3 in amino acids: CASSSLTGDTDTQYF. The CDR3 DNA sequence: TGTGCCAGCAGCTCCCTAACGGGAGACACAGATACGCAGTATTTT.

This clone was observed a few times. V is TRBV19 and J is TRBJ2-1; tentative D call: TRBD2 (6 bases). Germline CDR1 reads LNHDA; CDR2 reads SQIVND (reference sequence). The ends were cut back, 3 bases at V and 2 bases at J, with 11 bases in the middle. The CDR3 covers 15 residues. CDR3 amino acids: CASSIPSGAYNEQFF. The CDR3 coding sequence is TGTGCCAGTAGTATCCCCTCGGGGGCCTACAATGAGCAGTTCTTC.

The chain has TRBV5-1 and TRBJ2-1; D possibly corresponds to TRBD2 (6 bases). V dropped 5 bases and J dropped 6 bases, with 21 bases sitting between them. CDR3 size: 16 residues. Germline V gives CDR1 SGHRS, CDR2 YFSETQ. The CDR3 region has the DNA TGCGCCAGCAGTCCCGTAGGAGGGAGTTACGGCAATGAGCAGTTCTTC. It is translated as CASSPVGGSYGNEQFF.

This clone has just one count. This chain uses TRBV30 with TRBJ2-3, with 7 positions matching TRBD1. Trimming cost V 3 bases and J 6 bases; bases outside gene matches: 6. This CDR3 contains 13 residues. Germline V gives CDR1 GTSNPN, CDR2 SVGIG (reference sequence). The CDR3 DNA follows: TGTGCCTGGAGGGTGGCAGGGGGTGATACGCAGTATTTT. This encodes CAWRVAGGDTQYF.

The chain uses TRBV11-3 and TRBJ1-4; TRBD1 matches 8 bases. CDR3 length: 17 amino acids. V trimming: 0 bases; J trimming: 8 bases; junction bases outside the gene matches: 11. From germline, CDR1 is SGHNT and CDR2 YENEEA. Written as DNA, the CDR3 is TGTGCCAGCAGCTTAGAACGAACAGGGGGGGCGTTGGAAAAACTGTTTTTT. This translates into CASSLERTGGALEKLFF.

This rearrangement joins TRBV6-6 to TRBJ1-2; 8 nucleotides agree with TRBD1. Germline trimming cut 2 bases from V and 4 bases from J; bases unmatched to any gene: 6. The length of the CDR3 is 15 residues. Germline V gene sequence: CDR1 MNHNY, CDR2 SVGAGI (reference sequence). The CDR3 loop is CASSYQDRGGYGYTF. The CDR3 region has the DNA TGTGCCAGCAGTTACCAAGACAGGGGCGGCTATGGCTACACCTTC.

The chain combines TRBV9 with TRBJ2-3; 14 bases are shared with TRBD2. CDR3 length: 15 residues. Trimming at V came to 4 bases and at J to 5 bases, leaving 3 bases not matched to a gene. Germline loops: CDR1 SGDLS, CDR2 YYNGEE. As DNA, the CDR3 is TGTGCCAGCAGCCTGGGACTAGCGGGAGTAGATACGCAGTATTTT. Translation: CASSLGLAGVDTQYF.

The chain carries TRBV19 and TRBJ2-3; 9 nucleotides match TRBD2. V lost 5 bases and J lost 3; bases outside the gene matches: 6. Germline assignment: CDR1 LNHDA and CDR2 SQIVND (reference sequence). This CDR3 has 15 residues. The CDR3 DNA reads TGTGCCAGTAGTCCCGGCGGGAGGGAAACAGATACGCAGTATTTT. It yields the protein CASSPGGRETDTQYF.

This clone was found once. The chain recombines TRBV6-1 with TRBJ1-4; TRBD1 might be the D (5 bases). V was trimmed by 6 bases and J by 8 bases, leaving 16 bases between them. Germline CDR1 is MNHNS and CDR2 is SASEGT. This CDR3 is 14 amino acids long. The chain's CDR3 is CASSGGGLGEKLFF. The CDR3 DNA is TGTGCCAGCAGCGGCGGGGGTCTTGGGGAAAAACTGTTTTTT.

This chain links TRBV2 with TRBJ2-2; 7 bases match TRBD1. Germline trimming cut 7 bases from V and 4 bases from J; bases unmatched to any gene: 6. CDR3 size: 14 residues. Germline lookup yields CDR1 SNHLY and CDR2 FYNNEI. CDR3 sequence: CASKTDRSTGELFF. CDR3 in DNA: TGTGCCAGCAAGACGGACAGGAGCACCGGGGAGCTGTTTTTT.

The J gene is TRBJ1-2, the V gene TRBV29-1; 8 bases are shared with TRBD1. The ends lost 7 bases at V and 3 bases at J; junction bases unmatched: 4. Germline V gives CDR1 SQVTM, CDR2 ANQGSEA. The length of the CDR3 is 12 residues. CDR3 DNA: TGCAGCGACGAGGACAGGGACTATGGCTACACCTTC. This gives the protein CSDEDRDYGYTF.

V is TRBV10-3 and J is TRBJ2-2; possible D gene TRBD1, 5 bases. The CDR3 runs to 14 residues. Deletions cut 7 bases from V and 4 bases from J, with 13 bases between. Germline V lookup: CDR1 ENHRY, CDR2 SYGVKD. The CDR3: CAINGQGSTGELFF. The DNA of the CDR3 is TGTGCCATCAACGGCCAGGGTAGCACCGGGGAGCTGTTTTTT.